The clone carrying this T cell receptor beta chain was counted ten times or more. This sample stems from a study of blood T cell repertoires in COVID-19. Method: immunoSEQ multiplex PCR; TCRdb's copy keeps in-frame clones and lacks some. The sample holds about 140,000 clones; about 82% are singletons and the top ten take 4.5%. CDR1 SGHVS and CDR2 FQNEAQ come from the germline V gene. CDR3 length: 13 residues. Trimming took off 5 bases at V and 2 bases at J, with 7 bases between the two ends. The chain employs TRBV7-8 and TRBJ2-4, with no clear D. This sequence originates from an elderly woman with active or convalescent COVID-19. The sequenced material came from peripheral blood. CDR3: CASSPLPKNIQYF. The CDR3 DNA is TGTGCCAGCAGCCCCCTCCCCAAAAACATTCAGTACTTC.